These T cell receptor beta chains were read from a single sample in a study of beta chain features in type 1 diabetes. The protocol was immunoSEQ multiplex PCR, while the TCRdb copy is restricted to in-frame clones and leaves out a portion. The sample shows around 250,000 clones, 25% to 35% of them seen only once. The sequenced material came from central memory CD4+ T cells from blood. Source of these receptors: a man aged 25-45 years in good health. Each CDR3 is given with its conserved first and last residue. Fields, in order: J gene, V gene, D gene, clone size, CDR3 DNA, CDR3 protein. The D gene is left open where the match is weak. Rows give clone size only sometimes, using once, few, many, or a class for an expanded clone.

TRBJ1-1 | TRBV29-1 | - | - | TGCAGCGTTGAAGATGTGAGGACGCGGAGTGAAGCTTTCTTT | CSVEDVRTRSEAFF
TRBJ2-1 | TRBV10-3 | TRBD2 | few | TGTGCCATCAGTCTCGGGACTAGCGAATACAATGAGCAGTTCTTC | CAISLGTSEYNEQFF
TRBJ2-7 | TRBV4-2 | - | - | TGTGCCAGCAGCTGGGATGACCGGGACGAGCAGTACTTC | CASSWDDRDEQYF
TRBJ2-3 | TRBV5-6 | TRBD1 | few | TGTGCCAGCAGCCCTGGGACAGGGGGCAGGGATACGCAGTATTTT | CASSPGTGGRDTQYF
TRBJ1-6 | TRBV18 | - | many | TGTGCCAGCTCACCAGGGGATTCACCCCTCCACTTT | CASSPGDSPLHF
TRBJ2-5 | TRBV5-7 | - | few | TGTGCCAGCAGCTTGGCCGAAGGGCCGAGACAAGAGACCCAGTACTTC | CASSLAEGPRQETQYF
TRBJ1-5 | TRBV23-1 | - | few | TGCGCCAGCAGCTCCGGCCGTTGGGATAGCAATCAGCCCCAGCATTTT | CASSSGRWDSNQPQHF
TRBJ2-1 | TRBV18 | - | few | TGTGCCAGCTCACCAGGGGAGTACAATGAGCAGTTCTTC | CASSPGEYNEQFF
TRBJ2-5 | TRBV28 | - | few | TGTGCCAGCAGTTTAACGGGGGGCGAAGAGACCCAGTACTTC | CASSLTGGEETQYF
TRBJ2-1 | TRBV9 | TRBD2 | few | TGTGCCAGCAGCGTAATAGCGGGAGGGTACAATGAGCAGTTCTTC | CASSVIAGGYNEQFF
TRBJ2-1 | TRBV9 | - | - | TGTGCCAGCAGTGAAAGCAATGAGCAGTTCTTC | CASSESNEQFF
TRBJ2-7 | TRBV10-3 | - | - | TGCTCCTCGGGACTGTTTTACGAGCAGTACTTC | CSSGLFYEQYF
TRBJ1-2 | TRBV4-1 | - | - | TGCGCCAGCAGCCAACTAAGGAGTGGGGGCTCTTGGGGCTACACCTTC | CASSQLRSGGSWGYTF
TRBJ2-7 | TRBV7-2 | TRBD2 | - | TGTGCCAGCAGCTTAGGACTAGCGGTCTACGAGCAGTACTTC | CASSLGLAVYEQYF
TRBJ2-3 | TRBV29-1 | - | - | TGCAGCGCCCGGACATTTAGCACAGATACGCAGTATTTT | CSARTFSTDTQYF
TRBJ2-1 | TRBV9 | - | - | TGTGCCAGCAGTTTTCTCCTATGGGGTGAGCAGTTCTTC | CASSFLLWGEQFF
TRBJ2-2 | TRBV28 | TRBD2 | few | TGTGCCAGCAGTTTACTAGCGGGAGAGACCGGGGAGCTGTTTTTT | CASSLLAGETGELFF
TRBJ2-7 | TRBV12-5 | TRBD1 | - | TGTGCTAGTGTCTACCCCGGACAGGGAGTGTACGAGCAGTACTTC | CASVYPGQGVYEQYF
TRBJ1-2 | TRBV30 | - | - | TGTGCCTGGGGGGCAGGCTATGGCTACACCTTC | CAWGAGYGYTF
TRBJ2-5 | TRBV5-1 | - | many | TGCGCCAGCGCGACACTAGCTTCGTACCAAGAGACCCAGTACTTC | CASATLASYQETQYF
TRBJ2-1 | TRBV13 | - | - | TGTGCCAGCAGTATCAGGGTGGATAGCTACAATGAGCAGTTCTTC | CASSIRVDSYNEQFF
TRBJ2-1 | TRBV7-2 | TRBD2 | many | TGTGCCAGCACCCTCCTCCCTAGCGGTGGGAATGAGCAGTTCTTC | CASTLLPSGGNEQFF
TRBJ2-4 | TRBV6-6 | - | few | TGTGCCAGCAGGGACAATACCAAAAACATTCAGTACTTC | CASRDNTKNIQYF
TRBJ1-1 | TRBV25-1 | - | - | TGTGCCAGCGTTGGATACTCGAACACTGAAGCTTTCTTT | CASVGYSNTEAFF
TRBJ1-1 | TRBV30 | - | few | TGTGCGTTGGGGAGGTCCAACACTGAAGCTTTCTTT | CALGRSNTEAFF
TRBJ1-2 | TRBV7-9 | - | - | TGTGCCAGCAGCTTAACAAAAGGGTTTCAGGATGGCTACACCTTC | CASSLTKGFQDGYTF
TRBJ1-2 | TRBV4-1 | - | many | TGCGCCAGCAGCTCGAGTATCCGGCGTAACTATGGCTACACCTTC | CASSSSIRRNYGYTF
TRBJ2-1 | TRBV2 | - | - | TGTGCCAGCAGTGAGCGGGGTACGAGCTCCTACAATGAGCAGTTCTTC | CASSERGTSSYNEQFF
TRBJ2-1 | TRBV11-2 | TRBD2 | - | TGTGCCAGCAGCACCCGACTAGCGGGCATATACAATGAGCAGTTCTTC | CASSTRLAGIYNEQFF
TRBJ2-6 | TRBV7-2 | - | few | TGTGCCAGCAGCCTCAAATACGTGGGGCCTGGGGCCAACGTCCTGACTTTC | CASSLKYVGPGANVLTF
TRBJ2-2 | TRBV9 | TRBD2 | few | TGTGCCAGCAGCGTAGAGGGACTAGCTTCCACCGGGGAGCTGTTTTTT | CASSVEGLASTGELFF
TRBJ2-7 | TRBV4-2 | - | few | TGTGCCAGCAGCCAAGTTAAGGCAGCAGGCGAGCAGTACTTC | CASSQVKAAGEQYF
TRBJ2-1 | TRBV30 | TRBD2 | - | TGTGCCTGGAGTCCTGGCGGGGGAGGAAATGAGCAGTTCTTC | CAWSPGGGGNEQFF
TRBJ2-2 | TRBV6-6 | - | few | TGTGCCAGCAGTTACGTGAACACCGGGGAGCTGTTTTTT | CASSYVNTGELFF
TRBJ2-3 | TRBV5-4 | - | many | TGTGCCAGCAGCCTGTTTCTCGATACGCAGTATTTT | CASSLFLDTQYF
TRBJ1-2 | TRBV4-3 | - | - | TGCGCCAGCAGCCAGACAGCCCAGGAGGGTGGCTACACCTTC | CASSQTAQEGGYTF
TRBJ2-3 | TRBV4-2 | - | - | TGTGCCAGCAGCCAAGATGCAGGTTGGGCTGGCAGGCACAGCACAGATACGCAGTATTTT | CASSQDAGWAGRHSTDTQYF
TRBJ2-3 | TRBV10-3 | TRBD2 | - | TGTGCCACCCACGGACTAGCGGGCCTCACAGATACGCAGTATTTT | CATHGLAGLTDTQYF
TRBJ1-3 | TRBV5-4 | - | few | TGTGCCAGCAGCTTGGGGACGACAGGATCTGGAAACACCATATATTTT | CASSLGTTGSGNTIYF
TRBJ1-4 | TRBV29-1 | - | - | TGCAGCGTTGAAGATAGGACGCAAGGAGGTGAAAAACTGTTTTTT | CSVEDRTQGGEKLFF
TRBJ2-5 | TRBV29-1 | TRBD2 | - | TGCAGCGTTGTTGATATAGCGGGATATGAGACCCAGTACTTC | CSVVDIAGYETQYF
TRBJ2-5 | TRBV7-2 | - | - | TGTGCCAGCAGCTTGCCCTACTCAGGTCAAGAGACCCAGTACTTC | CASSLPYSGQETQYF
TRBJ2-7 | TRBV5-4 | TRBD1 | few | TGTGCCAGCAGCTCCGGGACAGAATACGAGCAGTACTTC | CASSSGTEYEQYF
TRBJ2-7 | TRBV6-5 | - | - | TGTGCCAGCAGAACTACAGGGTCCTACGAGCAGTACTTC | CASRTTGSYEQYF
TRBJ1-2 | TRBV6-1 | - | - | TGTGCCAGCAGAACCACCCACTATGGCTACACCTTC | CASRTTHYGYTF
TRBJ2-2 | TRBV30 | - | - | TGTGCCTGGAGTGGCGCCCCCCCCCGGGAGCTGTTTTTT | CAWSGAPPRELFF
TRBJ1-1 | TRBV2 | - | - | TGTGCCAGCAGTGGGGAGTGGAGCACTGAAGCTTTCTTT | CASSGEWSTEAFF
TRBJ2-3 | TRBV7-2 | TRBD2 | few | TGTGCCAGCAGCTTACTAGCGGGGGAGGGCACAGATACGCAGTATTTT | CASSLLAGEGTDTQYF
TRBJ2-3 | TRBV21-1 | - | - | TGTGCCAGCAGCAAAGGACAGTTGGGAGATACGCAGTATTTT | CASSKGQLGDTQYF
TRBJ2-5 | TRBV11-2 | - | - | TGTGCCAGCAGCTTAGGCGAGACCCAGTACTTC | CASSLGETQYF
TRBJ1-1 | TRBV30 | TRBD1 | - | TGTGCCTGGAGTGCCCAGACAGGGCCGGGAACTGAAGCTTTCTTT | CAWSAQTGPGTEAFF
TRBJ2-5 | TRBV29-1 | - | few | TGCAGCGTTGACCTGCACGGGGGATTTGATGAGACCCAGTACTTC | CSVDLHGGFDETQYF